The 15 T cell receptor beta chains given below trace back to one sample, sequenced in a study of shared clonotypes between healthy human individuals. Only in-frame clones appear in the TCRdb table, and some are missing; sequencing was by immunoSEQ multiplex PCR. The sample lists some 1.4 million clones; around 95% were seen once. Sequencing was performed on naive CD4+ T cells sorted from blood. Regarding subset: CD45RA+ positively selected. These receptors were taken from a man aged 30 to 39 in good health.

V and J are TRBV28 and TRBJ2-2, with D perhaps assigned TRBD1 or TRBD2 (5 bases each). CDR1 and CDR2 from the germline V gene are MDHEN and SYDVKM. CDR3 length: 15 amino acids. V was pared by 7 bases and J by 1 base, with 13 bases between. CDR3 nucleotides: TGTGCCAGCAATCCTTGGGGGAGGAACACCGGGGAGCTGTTTTTT. Translated: CASNPWGRNTGELFF.

The chain combines TRBV28 with TRBJ1-1, with TRBD1 matching over 8 bases. Germline V CDR1 and CDR2: MDHEN, SYDVKM. V shed 1 base and J 5 bases; nucleotides not matched to a gene: 9. The length of the CDR3 is 16 residues. The CDR3 DNA reads TGTGCCAGCAGTTTATTCGTCTTACAGGGGGGAACTGAAGCTTTCTTT. Its translation is CASSLFVLQGGTEAFF.

The V gene is TRBV6-5, the J gene TRBJ2-1; 14 bases fit TRBD2. Germline-derived CDR1 and CDR2 are MNHEY and SVGAGI. J was trimmed by 6 bases and V by 2 bases; bases with no gene match: 3. The CDR3 has 16 amino acids. DNA of the CDR3: TGTGCCAGCAGTTACCTGACTAGCGGGAGGGGCAATGAGCAGTTCTTC. Encoded protein: CASSYLTSGRGNEQFF.

The chain employs TRBV6-4 and TRBJ1-1, with D possibly TRBD1 on 5 matching bases. The CDR3 sequence is 15 residues long. The germline gives CDR1 MRHNA, CDR2 SNTAGT. V dropped 0 bases and J dropped 1 base, with 9 bases sitting between them. CDR3 sequence: CASSDSQVENTEAFF. CDR3 DNA: TGTGCCAGCAGTGACTCACAGGTAGAGAACACTGAAGCTTTCTTT.

This clone has a single count. V is TRBV15 and J is TRBJ1-2; no firm D call. The CDR3 spans 13 residues. The germline V gene encodes CDR1 LNHNV and CDR2 YYDKDF (reference sequence). The germline V and J ends were trimmed by 0 bases and 4 bases, with 6 bases remaining between them. In DNA, the CDR3 is TGTGCCACCAGCAGAGATGGGCCCTATGGCTACACCTTC. Amino acids: CATSRDGPYGYTF.

The rearrangement joins TRBV15 to TRBJ2-1; 10 bases match TRBD1. Per the germline V gene, CDR1 is LNHNV and CDR2 is YYDKDF (reference sequence). V was clipped by 1 base and J by 6 bases; unmatched bases: 6. There are 16 residues in the CDR3. The CDR3 nucleotides are TGTGCCACCAGCAGAGCCCGGGACAGGGGTCTCAATGAGCAGTTCTTC. Translation: CATSRARDRGLNEQFF.

The chain recombines TRBV4-1 with TRBJ2-3, with 10 bases identical to TRBD2. This CDR3 is built from 16 residues. Germline CDR1 reads MGHRA; CDR2 reads YSYEKL. V was pared by 1 base and J by 6 bases, with 7 bases of the junction left unmatched. The CDR3 here is CASSQVAAGGPDTQYF. The CDR3 DNA is TGCGCCAGCAGCCAAGTTGCAGCGGGAGGGCCGGATACGCAGTATTTT.

This rearrangement joins TRBV19 to TRBJ1-1, with TRBD1 matching 8 bases. With 1 base clipped from V and 0 bases from J, the junction kept 4 bases outside the gene matches. The germline CDR1 and CDR2 sequences are LNHDA and SQIVND (reference sequence). CDR3 length equals 16 residues. The CDR3 nucleotides read TGTGCCAGTAGTATAGCGGCAGGGGGCATGAACACTGAAGCTTTCTTT. This codes for CASSIAAGGMNTEAFF.

The V gene is TRBV28, the J gene TRBJ1-5, with D maybe TRBD1 (5 bases). The germline V and J ends were trimmed by 5 bases and 0 bases, with 14 bases remaining between them. This CDR3 has 16 residues. Germline lookup yields CDR1 MDHEN and CDR2 SYDVKM. As DNA, the CDR3 is TGTGCCAGCAGTCTCCTGATAGGGGATAGCAATCAGCCCCAGCATTTT. Its protein product is CASSLLIGDSNQPQHF.

In its sample, this clone was seen once. Other DNA sequences in this sample translate to the same CDR3. The genes are TRBV18 and TRBJ2-5; D unclear. The CDR3 has 12 amino acids. Germline values: CDR1 KGHSH, CDR2 LQKENI. V lost 1 base and J 4 bases, leaving 4 bases between the germline ends. The CDR3 here is CASSPLRETQYF. The CDR3 nucleotides read TGTGCCAGCTCACCACTTAGAGAGACCCAGTACTTC.

This chain joins TRBV6-1 and TRBJ1-1, with D uncertain. V was trimmed by 1 base and J by 1 base, leaving 7 bases between them. The CDR3 spans 14 residues. Germline V gives CDR1 MNHNS, CDR2 SASEGT. The CDR3 spells CASSEVTTNTEAFF. The CDR3 DNA follows: TGTGCCAGCAGTGAAGTGACTACGAACACTGAAGCTTTCTTT.

About this clone: At one end the junction does not follow the germline gene, possibly because of a read error. J is TRBJ2-5 and V is TRBV7-9; 7 nucleotides align to TRBD1. CDR3 length: 14 residues. Germline V CDR1 and CDR2: SEHNR, FQNEAQ (reference sequence). This CDR3 reads CASSGRQGQEAQYF. The CDR3 DNA is TGTGCCAGCAGCGGACGACAGGGCCAAGAGGCCCAGTACTTC.

The chain joins TRBV7-2 to TRBJ2-1, with 10 bases aligning to TRBD2. The V segment lost 1 base and the J segment 2 bases; nucleotides outside the gene matches: 5. This CDR3 comprises 17 residues. Per germline, CDR1 SGHTA and CDR2 FQGNSA. CDR3 sequence: CASSLGSSGSAYNEQFF. CDR3 bases: TGTGCCAGCAGCTTAGGATCTAGCGGGAGTGCCTACAATGAGCAGTTCTTC.

The sample holds one count of this clone. The DNA of the CDR3 is TGCGCCAGCAGTGCCTCGACAGCCAATGAGCAGTTCTTC. Its translation is CASSASTANEQFF. The chain combines TRBV10-1 with TRBJ2-1; perhaps TRBD1 as D (5 bases). Germline loops: CDR1 WNHNN, CDR2 SYGVQD (reference sequence). Trimming pared 4 bases from V and 6 bases from J, leaving 10 bases between. CDR3 length equals 13 residues.

The rearrangement joins TRBV9 to TRBJ1-1; TRBD1 is a possible D gene (6 bases). The CDR3 extends over 14 amino acids. The germline CDR1 and CDR2 sequences are SGDLS and YYNGEE. V shed 0 bases and J shed 3 bases, with 9 bases lying between them. The CDR3 coding sequence is TGTGCCAGCAGCGTAGTCGGACAGTACACTGAAGCTTTCTTT. Amino acid sequence: CASSVVGQYTEAFF.